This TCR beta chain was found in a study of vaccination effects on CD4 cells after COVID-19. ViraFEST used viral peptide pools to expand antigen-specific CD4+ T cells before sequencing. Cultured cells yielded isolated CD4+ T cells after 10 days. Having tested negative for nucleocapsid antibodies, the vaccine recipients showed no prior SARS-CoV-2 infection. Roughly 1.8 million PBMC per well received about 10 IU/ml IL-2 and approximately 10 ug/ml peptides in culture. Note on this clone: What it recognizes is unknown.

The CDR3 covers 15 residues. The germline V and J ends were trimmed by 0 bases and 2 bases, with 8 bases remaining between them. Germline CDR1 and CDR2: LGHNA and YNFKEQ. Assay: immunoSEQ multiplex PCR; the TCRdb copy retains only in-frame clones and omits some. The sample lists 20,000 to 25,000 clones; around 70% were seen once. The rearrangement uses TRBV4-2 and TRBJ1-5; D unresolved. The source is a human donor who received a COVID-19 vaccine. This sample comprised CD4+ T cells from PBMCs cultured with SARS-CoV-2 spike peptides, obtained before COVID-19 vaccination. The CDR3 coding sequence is TGTGCCAGCAGCCAAGAAAGGGCGGGCAATCAGCCCCAGCATTTT. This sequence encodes CASSQERAGNQPQHF.